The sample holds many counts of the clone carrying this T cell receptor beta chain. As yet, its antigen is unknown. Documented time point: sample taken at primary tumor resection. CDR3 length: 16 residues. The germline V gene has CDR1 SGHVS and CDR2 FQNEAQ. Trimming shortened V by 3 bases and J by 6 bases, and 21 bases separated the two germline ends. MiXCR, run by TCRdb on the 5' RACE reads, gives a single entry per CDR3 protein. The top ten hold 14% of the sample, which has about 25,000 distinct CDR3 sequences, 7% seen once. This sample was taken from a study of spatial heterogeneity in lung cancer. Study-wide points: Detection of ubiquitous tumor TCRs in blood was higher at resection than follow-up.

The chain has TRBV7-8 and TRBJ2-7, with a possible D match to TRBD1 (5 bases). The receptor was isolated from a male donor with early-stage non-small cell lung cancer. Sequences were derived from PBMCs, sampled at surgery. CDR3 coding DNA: TGTGCCAGCAGCTTGGCTATGGGGCCTTTGTCGATCGAGCAGTACGTC. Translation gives CASSLAMGPLSIEQYV.